The 30 T cell receptor beta chains below were found in one sample sequenced in a study of cytomegalovirus exposure and HLA in healthy donors. The PCR made use of 60 Vbeta and 13 Jbeta primers. The assay was immunoSEQ multiplex PCR, and TCRdb's table has in-frame clones only and misses some. The table shows about 140,000 clones, with about 79% occurring only once. Material: PBMCs. The source is a man in his forties in good health and CMV-seropositive.

Only a few counts were recorded for this clone. A far larger clone is just one base off, so this is likely a read error. Other DNA sequences in the same sample also yield this CDR3. This chain uses TRBV5-8 with TRBJ2-7; D might be TRBD1 (6 bases). Germline values: CDR1 SGHTS, CDR2 YDEGEE. V was clipped by 4 bases and J by 3 bases, with 23 bases between them. The CDR3 spans 17 residues. CDR3 sequence (DNA): TGTGCCAGCAGCCAAGATTTAGCGCCAGGGGATCACTACGAGCAGTACTTC. This sequence encodes CASSQDLAPGDHYEQYF.

A word on this clone: Distinct nucleotide sequences in the sample also encode this CDR3. The chain joins TRBV9 to TRBJ2-7, with 10 bases fitting TRBD2. Unmatched junction bases numbered 6, after V lost 0 bases and J lost 3 bases. This CDR3 has 16 residues. CDR1 and CDR2 (germline): SGDLS, YYNGEE. The CDR3 nucleotides are TGTGCCAGCAGCGTAGGAACTAGCGGGACTAACTACGAGCAGTACTTC. Translated: CASSVGTSGTNYEQYF.

The chain combines TRBV9 with TRBJ2-1, with 8 bases matching TRBD2. The germline gives CDR1 SGDLS, CDR2 YYNGEE. Trimming at V came to 4 bases and at J to 10 bases, leaving 4 bases not matched to a gene. The CDR3 totals 12 residues. The CDR3 region has the DNA TGTGCCAGCAGCCCGGGGGGGGTCGAGCAGTTCTTC. Residues: CASSPGGVEQFF.

Worth noting for this clone: This sample includes further DNA sequences coding for the same CDR3. V gene TRBV9 combines with J gene TRBJ2-1, with 10 bases fitting TRBD2. Trimming took 4 bases from V and 3 from J; bases not matched to a gene: 4. Germline V gene sequence: CDR1 SGDLS, CDR2 YYNGEE. The CDR3 is made up of 15 amino acids. CDR3 in amino acids: CASSPRLAGYNEQFF. CDR3 bases: TGTGCCAGCAGCCCCCGACTAGCGGGCTACAATGAGCAGTTCTTC.

The chain has TRBV29-1 and TRBJ1-1; 10 bases line up with TRBD1. Germline CDR1 is SQVTM and CDR2 is ANQGSEA. This CDR3 is built from 14 residues. V shed 5 bases, J shed 4 bases, and the junction held 7 bases outside the gene matches. For the CDR3, the DNA is TGCAGCGTTATGACAGGGGGCGTGGGCACTGAAGCTTTCTTT. Protein sequence: CSVMTGGVGTEAFF.

As concerns this clone: The junction does not match germline at one end; this may be a read error. The V and J genes are TRBV4-1 and TRBJ2-3, with 10 bases that match TRBD2. Germline loops: CDR1 MGHRA, CDR2 YSYEKL. This CDR3 region has 19 residues. In DNA form, the CDR3 reads TGCGCCAGCACCCAACGGCAACTAGCGGGGACACCTAGCACAGATACGCAGTATTTT. It specifies CASTQRQLAGTPSTDTQYF.

This chain uses TRBV7-8 with TRBJ1-3; no definite D call. Germline-derived CDR1 and CDR2 are SGHVS and FQNEAQ. This CDR3 has 13 residues. V lost 1 base to trimming and J lost 3 bases, with 4 bases between them. The CDR3 sequence is CASSLDRGNTIYF. CDR3 nucleotide sequence: TGTGCCAGCAGCTTAGATCGTGGAAACACCATATATTTT.

This clone was picked up a small number of times. J is TRBJ2-2 and V is TRBV5-5; TRBD2 aligns across 8 bases. Germline V gene sequence: CDR1 SGHKS, CDR2 YYEKEE (reference sequence). The CDR3 is 15 amino acids. Trimming cost V 4 bases and J 6 bases; bases outside gene matches: 8. DNA of the CDR3: TGTGCCAGCAGCGACGGGGGGGGTTGGGCCGGGGAGCTGTTTTTT. Its protein product is CASSDGGGWAGELFF.

The chain employs TRBV18 and TRBJ2-5; 8 nucleotides match TRBD1. CDR1 KGHSH and CDR2 LQKENI come from the germline V gene. The CDR3 extends over 15 amino acids. J was trimmed by 1 base and V by 3 bases; bases with no gene match: 4. DNA of the CDR3: TGTGCCAGCTCACCGGGACAGGTGATCCAAGAGACCCAGTACTTC. Translating gives CASSPGQVIQETQYF.

The chain links TRBV19 to TRBJ2-7, with 10 bases identical to TRBD1. V trimming: 5 bases; J trimming: 6 bases; junction bases outside the gene matches: 7. The CDR3 has 14 amino acids. Germline V CDR1 and CDR2: LNHDA, SQIVND (reference sequence). The CDR3 bases are TGTGCCAGTAGTCCCGACAGGGGGCGAGGCGAGCAGTACTTC. Translated, it gives CASSPDRGRGEQYF.

The chain joins TRBV5-6 to TRBJ2-7; D may be TRBD2 (6 bases). CDR1 is SGHDT, CDR2 YYEEEE, per germline. The CDR3 contains 14 residues. The V end lost 3 bases, the J end lost 2 bases, and 12 bases lay between the germline ends. CDR3 residues: CASSYGTFPYEQYF. CDR3 nucleotide sequence: TGTGCCAGCAGCTACGGGACTTTTCCCTACGAGCAGTACTTC. The whole variable domain, filled in from reference TRBV5-6 and TRBJ2-7, reads DAGVTQSPTHLIKTRGQQVTLRCSPKSGHDTVSWYQQALGQGPQFIFQYYEEEERQRGNFPDRFSGHQFPNYSSELNVNALLLGDSALYLCASSYGTFPYEQYFGPGTRLTVT.

The rearrangement joins TRBV9 to TRBJ2-1, with D unclear. The CDR3 totals 15 residues. Trimming cost V 0 bases and J 9 bases, with 16 bases left between them. Germline CDR1 and CDR2: SGDLS and YYNGEE. The CDR3 sequence: CASSVAEGAYAEQFF. CDR3 bases: TGTGCCAGCAGCGTAGCTGAAGGAGCCTACGCTGAGCAGTTCTTC. The full variable domain, in which reference TRBV9 and TRBJ2-1 provide the parts outside the CDR3, is DSGVTQTPKHLITATGQRVTLRCSPRSGDLSVYWYQQSLDQGLQFLIQYYNGEERAKGNILERFSAQQFPDLHSELNLSSLELGDSALYFCASSVAEGAYAEQFFGPGTRLTVL.

The chain is built from TRBV9 and TRBJ2-6, with D possibly TRBD2 on 6 matching bases. Germline V gives CDR1 SGDLS, CDR2 YYNGEE. The V and J ends lost 3 bases and 0 bases respectively, with 10 bases between them. The CDR3 sequence is 16 residues long. CDR3 in DNA: TGTGCCAGCAGCGCCTGGGGGGACTCTGGGGCCAACGTCCTGACTTTC. This sequence encodes CASSAWGDSGANVLTF.

This sequence joins TRBV6-5 and TRBJ1-4; tentatively, D is TRBD1 (5 bases). Germline values: CDR1 MNHEY, CDR2 SVGAGI. The CDR3 covers 14 residues. V was shortened by 5 bases and J by 5 bases, with 12 bases between the two germline ends. The CDR3 loop reads CASSTGGLNEKLFF. CDR3 sequence (DNA): TGTGCCAGCAGTACCGGGGGATTAAATGAAAAACTGTTTTTT.

This rearrangement joins TRBV18 to TRBJ1-3; 7 bases fit TRBD1. Unmatched junction bases numbered 8, after V lost 6 bases and J lost 0 bases. Germline CDR1 reads KGHSH; CDR2 reads LQKENI. This CDR3 contains 16 residues. CDR3 loop: CASSRTGRDSGNTIYF. In DNA form, the CDR3 reads TGTGCCAGCTCCCGGACAGGCCGCGACTCTGGAAACACCATATATTTT.

This clone came up a few times. One end of the junction does not line up with germline, which may come from a read error. This chain uses TRBV5-5 with TRBJ1-3; the D is unclear. The germline gives CDR1 SGHKS, CDR2 YYEKEE (reference sequence). This CDR3 contains 14 residues. In nucleotides, the CDR3 is TGCGCCAGCAGCCCAACTAGGGCTGGAAACACCATATATTTT. The encoded protein is CASSPTRAGNTIYF.

This rearrangement joins TRBV5-1 to TRBJ1-2, with 9 nucleotides matching TRBD1. Germline values: CDR1 SGHRS, CDR2 YFSETQ. CDR3 length: 13 residues. V lost 4 bases, J lost 4 bases, and 2 bases stayed unmatched. The DNA for the CDR3 is TGCGCCAGCAGCGGGGGACAGGGCTATGGCTACACCTTC. Translating it yields CASSGGQGYGYTF.

The gene calls are TRBV18 and TRBJ1-2, with D perhaps TRBD1 (5 bases). Trimming removed 6 bases at V and 4 bases at J, with 21 bases between. The CDR3 covers 16 residues. Germline V gene sequence: CDR1 KGHSH, CDR2 LQKENI. The CDR3 DNA reads TGTGCCAGCTCTCAAACCACGGCAGGGAAGGGCTATGGCTACACCTTC. This translates into CASSQTTAGKGYGYTF.

The genes are TRBV27 and TRBJ2-1, with 8 bases identical to TRBD2. CDR3 length: 15 residues. V lost 2 bases to trimming and J lost 0 bases; unmatched junction nucleotides: 0. Germline CDR1 reads MNHEY; CDR2 reads SMNVEV (reference sequence). The CDR3 region is CASSLRGGSYNEQFF. The CDR3 DNA sequence: TGTGCCAGCAGTTTACGGGGGGGCTCCTACAATGAGCAGTTCTTC.

The chain joins TRBV5-1 to TRBJ1-1; TRBD1 is a possible D gene (5 bases). V shed 1 base and J shed 4 bases, with 11 bases lying between them. In germline, CDR1 is SGHRS, CDR2 YFSETQ. The CDR3 sequence is 14 residues long. For the CDR3, the DNA is TGCGCCAGCAGCTTGTTTCGGGGGATCACTGAAGCTTTCTTT. This encodes CASSLFRGITEAFF. Using reference TRBV5-1 and TRBJ1-1 for the parts outside the CDR3, the full variable domain is KAGVTQTPRYLIKTRGQQVTLSCSPISGHRSVSWYQQTPGQGLQFLFEYFSETQRNKGNFPGRFSGRQFSNSRSEMNVSTLELGDSALYLCASSLFRGITEAFFGQGTRLTVV.

This chain connects TRBV30 to TRBJ2-3, with 9 positions matching TRBD2. This CDR3 is built from 15 residues. Per the germline V gene, CDR1 is GTSNPN and CDR2 is SVGIG (reference sequence). J gave up 2 bases and V 5 bases, and 8 bases lay outside the gene matches. The CDR3 coding sequence is TGTGCCTGGTTAACTAGCGGGCGTTACACAGATACGCAGTATTTT. Residues: CAWLTSGRYTDTQYF.

The chain couples TRBV7-3 to TRBJ2-1; a weak D match, TRBD2 (7 bases). This CDR3 is 15 amino acids long. Germline V gene data show CDR1 as SGHTA and CDR2 as FQGTGA. Trimming pared 5 bases from V and 5 bases from J, leaving 16 bases between. CDR3 sequence (DNA): TGTGCCAGCAGCCTGAGGGGGGGGGCGAACAATGAGCAGTTCTTC. As protein: CASSLRGGANNEQFF.

The genes are TRBV19 and TRBJ2-6, with no clear D. The CDR3 runs 16 residues. The germline V gene has CDR1 LNHDA and CDR2 SQIVND (reference sequence). V dropped 4 bases and J dropped 2 bases, with 12 bases sitting between them. CDR3 in amino acids: CASSNAHRAGANVLTF. The CDR3 DNA sequence: TGTGCCAGTAGTAATGCCCACCGGGCTGGGGCCAACGTCCTGACTTTC. Variable domain in full (rest from reference TRBV19 and TRBJ2-6): DGGITQSPKYLFRKEGQNVTLSCEQNLNHDAMYWYRQDPGQGLRLIYYSQIVNDFQKGDIAEGYSVSREKKESFPLTVTSAQKNPTAFYLCASSNAHRAGANVLTFGAGSRLTVL.

The rearrangement uses TRBV5-1 and TRBJ2-5; TRBD2 is a possible D gene (5 bases). V was trimmed by 0 bases and J by 7 bases, leaving 16 bases between them. The CDR3 extends over 15 amino acids. The germline V gene has CDR1 SGHRS and CDR2 YFSETQ. This CDR3 is CASSLAWEGEGTQYF. CDR3 in DNA: TGCGCCAGCAGCTTGGCCTGGGAAGGTGAGGGGACCCAGTACTTC.

The chain carries TRBV18 and TRBJ2-1; D not resolved. V was clipped by 6 bases and J by 2 bases, with 14 bases between them. The CDR3 has 15 residues. The germline V gene has CDR1 KGHSH and CDR2 LQKENI. The CDR3 here is CASSPPGPAYNEQFF. The CDR3, as DNA: TGTGCCAGCTCGCCGCCGGGTCCCGCCTACAATGAGCAGTTCTTC.

The chain has TRBV23-1 and TRBJ1-1; TRBD1 agrees at 8 bases. TRBV23-1 carries the ORF label, with uncertain function. The CDR3 has 17 residues. With 6 bases clipped from V and 1 base from J, the junction kept 13 bases outside the gene matches. CDR3 coding DNA: TGCGCCAGCAGCGCGTCCCGCCCGGACAGGGAGAACACTGAAGCTTTCTTT. Amino acid sequence: CASSASRPDRENTEAFF.

The chain couples TRBV6-1 to TRBJ2-5; 12 bases fit TRBD2. This CDR3 has 14 amino acids. The germline V gene has CDR1 MNHNS and CDR2 SASEGT. With 7 bases clipped from V and 7 bases from J, the junction kept 7 bases outside the gene matches. CDR3 in DNA: TGTGCCAGCATTTCTCCGGGACTAGCGGGGACCCAGTACTTC. Protein sequence: CASISPGLAGTQYF.

The chain uses TRBV9 and TRBJ2-3; 8 nucleotides agree with TRBD2. J lost 3 bases, V lost 4 bases, and 13 bases had no gene match. Germline V gene data show CDR1 as SGDLS and CDR2 as YYNGEE. The length of the CDR3 is 17 residues. The CDR3 DNA sequence: TGTGCCAGCAGCCCACGGGGGGGCGATTGGGTTACAGATACGCAGTATTTT. It is translated as CASSPRGGDWVTDTQYF.

The V and J genes are TRBV10-3 and TRBJ2-1; TRBD1 matches 9 bases. V dropped 2 bases and J dropped 6; count of bases not matched to a gene: 5. Germline values: CDR1 ENHRY, CDR2 SYGVKD. CDR3 length: 15 amino acids. CDR3 coding DNA: TGTGCCATCAGTGAGACCGGGACAGGGTCCAATGAGCAGTTCTTC. Protein: CAISETGTGSNEQFF.

This clone has just a few counts. The chain combines TRBV6-6 with TRBJ2-7, with 10 bases identical to TRBD1. This CDR3 has 15 amino acids. Germline values: CDR1 MNHNY, CDR2 SVGAGI (reference sequence). Trimming at V came to 11 bases and at J to 2 bases, leaving 12 bases not matched to a gene. In DNA, the CDR3 is TGTGCCGCCAGGGACCCCGGGACAGGGGCCTACGAGCAGTACTTC. It specifies CAARDPGTGAYEQYF.